Presented here are 32 T cell receptor beta chains from one specimen sequenced in a study of blood T cell repertoires in COVID-19. TCRdb's copy holds only in-frame clones and misses some; the assay was immunoSEQ multiplex PCR. The profile shows approximately 83,000 clones, about 77% of them singletons. The sample consisted of peripheral blood. The receptors originated from a woman older than 75 with acute or convalescent COVID-19.

This clone was observed a handful of times. The chain recombines TRBV7-9 with TRBJ1-2, with D maybe TRBD1 (6 bases). This CDR3 has 13 residues. V was shortened by 5 bases and J by 2 bases, with 9 bases between the two germline ends. Germline V gene lookup returns CDR1 SEHNR and CDR2 FQNEAQ (reference sequence). The CDR3, as DNA: TGTGCCAGCAGCCCGACAGGAAACTATGGCTACACCTTC. It yields the protein CASSPTGNYGYTF.

The chain employs TRBV6-5 and TRBJ1-4; 8 bases agree with TRBD1. Germline V gene lookup returns CDR1 MNHEY and CDR2 SVGAGI. The CDR3 extends over 13 amino acids. Unmatched junction bases numbered 6, after V lost 9 bases and J lost 6 bases. CDR3 nucleotide sequence: TGTGCCAGTGCCGGGACAGGTTATGAAAAACTGTTTTTT. It translates to CASAGTGYEKLFF.

This chain joins TRBV5-1 and TRBJ2-2; D possibly corresponds to TRBD2 (5 bases). Germline V lookup: CDR1 SGHRS, CDR2 YFSETQ. V dropped 3 bases and J dropped 6 bases, with 9 bases sitting between them. The CDR3 contains 13 residues. CDR3 sequence reads: CASSWRGPGELFF. CDR3 sequence (DNA): TGCGCCAGCAGCTGGAGAGGGCCCGGGGAGCTGTTTTTT.

In DNA form, the CDR3 reads TGCGCCAGCAGCGGAGCAGCGCCGCTTGAGCAGTTCTTC. This encodes CASSGAAPLEQFF. V gene TRBV5-1 combines with J gene TRBJ2-1; D unresolved. The CDR3 covers 13 residues. Per the germline V gene, CDR1 is SGHRS and CDR2 is YFSETQ. Trimming removed 4 bases at V and 9 bases at J, with 14 bases between.

V gene TRBV14 combines with J gene TRBJ1-1; no firm D call. The CDR3 has 11 amino acids. Germline CDR1 and CDR2: SGHDN and FVKESK. Trimming cost V 1 base and J 8 bases, with 5 bases left between them. DNA of the CDR3: TGTGCCAGCAGCCAAGCTCTAGAAGCTTTCTTT. This codes for CASSQALEAFF. Complete variable domain (other parts from reference TRBV14 and TRBJ1-1): EAGVTQFPSHSVIEKGQTVTLRCDPISGHDNLYWYRRVMGKEIKFLLHFVKESKQDESGMPNNRFLAERTGGTYSTLKVQPAELEDSGVYFCASSQALEAFFGQGTRLTVV.

V gene TRBV7-2 combines with J gene TRBJ1-2, with D possibly being TRBD1 (5 bases). There are 15 residues in the CDR3. The germline CDR1 and CDR2 sequences are SGHTA and FQGNSA. Between the trimmed V and J ends, which lost 1 base and 1 base, there was a span of 10 bases. CDR3 amino acids: CASSLVTAFNYGYTF. The CDR3 DNA reads TGTGCCAGCAGCTTAGTGACAGCCTTTAACTATGGCTACACCTTC.

This clone was recorded a few times. The V and J genes are TRBV4-3 and TRBJ2-3; 9 nucleotides align to TRBD2. This CDR3 has 17 amino acids. Germline V gene sequence: CDR1 LGHNA, CDR2 YSLEER. The junction had 6 bases not matched to a gene; V was cut back by 1 base and J by 1 base. The CDR3 region has the DNA TGCGCCAGCAGCCAAGGTCGACTAGCGGAGGGCACAGATACGCAGTATTTT. Its protein product is CASSQGRLAEGTDTQYF.

The chain couples TRBV5-1 to TRBJ2-7; the D is unclear. This CDR3 has 15 amino acids. Per the germline V gene, CDR1 is SGHRS and CDR2 is YFSETQ. The V and J ends lost 0 bases and 6 bases respectively, with 16 bases between them. CDR3 in amino acids: CASSLGLSRFREQYF. The CDR3 nucleotides are TGCGCCAGCAGCTTGGGGTTATCTAGATTCCGCGAGCAGTACTTC.

This clone was recorded only once. This chain uses TRBV7-3 with TRBJ1-6; D gene ambiguous. Germline CDR1 SGHTA, CDR2 FQGTGA. CDR3 size: 13 residues. V lost 4 bases, J lost 8 bases, and 9 bases lay in between. Here the CDR3 DNA reads TGTGCCAGCAGCTCCCAGAGGGATTCACCCCTCCACTTT. Encoded protein: CASSSQRDSPLHF.

The rearrangement joins TRBV6-2 or TRBV6-3 to TRBJ1-2; 8 nucleotides match TRBD1. The length of the CDR3 is 14 residues. With V trimmed by 6 bases and J by 7 bases, 10 bases remained unmatched. Germline loops: CDR1 MNHEY, CDR2 SVGEGT. CDR3 DNA sequence: TGTGCCAGCAGCCCCACCACAGGGGGAGGTGGCTACACCTTC. It translates to CASSPTTGGGGYTF.

V and J are TRBV6-5 and TRBJ1-6; TRBD1 might be the D (6 bases). The CDR3 runs 12 residues. Per the germline V gene, CDR1 is MNHEY and CDR2 is SVGAGI. Deletions cut 6 bases from V and 8 bases from J, with 8 bases between. The CDR3 is CASSRQDSPLHF. CDR3 coding DNA: TGTGCCAGCAGCCGACAGGATTCACCCCTCCACTTT.

V and J are TRBV28 and TRBJ1-2, with D maybe TRBD1 (6 bases). CDR3 length equals 14 residues. The germline gives CDR1 MDHEN, CDR2 SYDVKM. V was pared by 11 bases and J by 5 bases, with 21 bases between. CDR3 loop: CALQQGGLGYGYTF. CDR3 DNA sequence: TGTGCCCTACAGCAAGGGGGACTAGGGTATGGCTACACCTTC.

This chain joins TRBV7-8 and TRBJ1-1; 8 nucleotides match TRBD1. CDR3 size: 17 residues. Per germline, CDR1 SGHVS and CDR2 FQNEAQ. The junction had 21 bases not matched to a gene; V was cut back by 10 bases and J by 5 bases. The chain's CDR3 is CATLGLRPGGWRTEAFF. The DNA of the CDR3 is TGTGCCACCTTAGGGCTAAGGCCAGGGGGCTGGCGGACTGAAGCTTTCTTT.

The chain couples TRBV18 to TRBJ2-1, with 8 positions matching TRBD1. CDR1 KGHSH and CDR2 LQKENI come from the germline V gene. This CDR3 contains 13 residues. Trimming at V came to 3 bases and at J to 6 bases, leaving 1 base not matched to a gene. This CDR3 reads CASSPGQGNEQFF. CDR3 nucleotide sequence: TGTGCCAGCTCACCCGGACAGGGCAATGAGCAGTTCTTC.

The V and J genes are TRBV18 and TRBJ2-1, with 7 bases lining up with TRBD1. CDR1 KGHSH and CDR2 LQKENI come from the germline V gene. V lost 3 bases, J lost 4 bases, and 9 bases stayed unmatched. The CDR3 consists of 16 residues. DNA of the CDR3: TGTGCCAGCTCACCTCCGACAGGGATCTCGTACAATGAGCAGTTCTTC. This translates into CASSPPTGISYNEQFF.

DNA for the CDR3: TGTGCCAGCAGCCGGACAGGGGGACGGTCCACTAATGAAAAACTGTTTTTT. Translating gives CASSRTGGRSTNEKLFF. The chain recombines TRBV27 with TRBJ1-4, with TRBD1 matching over 10 bases. Germline assignment: CDR1 MNHEY and CDR2 SMNVEV (reference sequence). The CDR3 runs 17 residues. V shed 6 bases, J shed 2 bases, and the junction held 9 bases outside the gene matches.

The chain couples TRBV10-3 to TRBJ1-6; TRBD1 matches at 8 bases. V shed 7 bases and J 6 bases; nucleotides not matched to a gene: 5. This CDR3 contains 14 residues. CDR1 is ENHRY, CDR2 SYGVKD, per germline. DNA for the CDR3: TGTGCCATCACGCGTGACAGGGGTAATTCACCCCTCCACTTT. Its translation is CAITRDRGNSPLHF.

V and J are TRBV5-5 and TRBJ2-7, with TRBD1 as a possible D gene (5 bases). This CDR3 is built from 12 residues. The V end lost 4 bases, the J end lost 6 bases, and 11 bases lay between the germline ends. Germline lookup yields CDR1 SGHKS and CDR2 YYEKEE (reference sequence). The CDR3 nucleotides are TGTGCCAGCAGCCCTCTCAGGGCCGAGCAGTACTTC. Protein: CASSPLRAEQYF.

The chain recombines TRBV28 with TRBJ2-1, with D unresolved. V was shortened by 8 bases and J by 2 bases, with 7 bases between the two germline ends. The CDR3 consists of 12 residues. CDR1 is MDHEN and CDR2 is SYDVKM in the germline V gene. The CDR3 DNA sequence: TGTGCCAGCGCCACTACCTACAATGAGCAGTTCTTC. This sequence encodes CASATTYNEQFF.

The chain is built from TRBV24-1 and TRBJ1-1, with D tentatively TRBD1 (6 bases). The V gene lost 4 bases and the J gene lost 3 bases, with 14 bases spanning the gap. The CDR3 is 15 residues long. From germline, CDR1 is KGHDR and CDR2 SFDVKD. This chain's CDR3 is CATSESQGIDTEAFF. Here the CDR3 DNA reads TGTGCCACCAGTGAGTCCCAGGGGATCGACACTGAAGCTTTCTTT.

J is TRBJ2-4 and V is TRBV25-1, with 8 bases aligning to TRBD1. Trimming at V came to 4 bases and at J to 9 bases, leaving 5 bases not matched to a gene. The CDR3 is 13 residues long. Looked up from germline, CDR1 is MGHDK and CDR2 is SYGVNS. CDR3 in amino acids: CASSGTGMVIQYF. For the CDR3, the DNA is TGTGCCAGCAGTGGGACAGGGATGGTCATTCAGTACTTC.

This chain joins TRBV14 and TRBJ1-2, with a weak D call TRBD1 (5 bases). Trimming cost V 5 bases and J 1 base, with 20 bases left between them. This CDR3 spans 17 amino acids. In germline, CDR1 is SGHDN, CDR2 FVKESK. CDR3 in DNA: TGTGCCAGCAGCTTAAGCCGGGGGTCCCACAATAACTATGGCTACACCTTC. Translated, it gives CASSLSRGSHNNYGYTF.

To note about this clone: A much larger clone lies a single base off, so this may be a read error. V is TRBV5-5 and J is TRBJ2-7; D may be TRBD2 (5 bases). Trimming took 2 bases from V and 5 from J, leaving 17 bases between them. Germline V gene lookup returns CDR1 SGHKS and CDR2 YYEKEE (reference sequence). The CDR3 is 15 residues long. CDR3 bases: TGTGCCAGCAGCTTACTTTCGGGGAACGAGAACGAGCAGTACTTC. Translated, it gives CASSLLSGNENEQYF.

The sample holds a few counts of this clone. This chain joins TRBV7-3 and TRBJ2-1; 15 nucleotides agree with TRBD2. This CDR3 is 15 amino acids long. Trimming removed 5 bases from V and 8 bases from J; junction bases left unmatched: 4. CDR1 is SGHTA, CDR2 FQGTGA, per germline. DNA of the CDR3: TGTGCCAGCAGCCCGGGGACTAGCGGGAGGCATGAGCAGTTCTTC. It encodes CASSPGTSGRHEQFF. Full variable domain (rest looked up from reference TRBV7-3 and TRBJ2-1): GAGVSQTPSNKVTEKGKYVELRCDPISGHTALYWYRQSLGQGPEFLIYFQGTGAADDSGLPNDRFFAVRPEGSVSTLKIQRTERGDSAVYLCASSPGTSGRHEQFFGPGTRLTVL.

As DNA, the CDR3 is TGTGCCAGCAGCCCGGGGGACAGACGAGCTTTCTTT. As protein: CASSPGDRRAFF. The genes are TRBV7-2 and TRBJ1-1; 7 nucleotides match TRBD1. CDR3 length: 12 residues. Germline V gives CDR1 SGHTA, CDR2 FQGNSA. V lost 5 bases and J lost 10; bases outside the gene matches: 7.

V and J are TRBV28 and TRBJ1-2; 7 bases match TRBD1. Germline CDR1 MDHEN, CDR2 SYDVKM. V trimming: 5 bases; J trimming: 4 bases; junction bases outside the gene matches: 1. This CDR3 has 12 residues. The CDR3 DNA reads TGTGCCAGCAGTAGACAGGGCTATGGCTACACCTTC. The encoded protein is CASSRQGYGYTF.

The V gene is TRBV7-8, the J gene TRBJ1-3; TRBD1 might be the D (5 bases). Per germline, CDR1 SGHVS and CDR2 FQNEAQ. Trimming shortened V by 4 bases and J by 2 bases, and 9 bases separated the two germline ends. There are 14 residues in the CDR3. Written as DNA, the CDR3 is TGTGCCAGCAGCTCCAGGACAACTGGAAACACCATATATTTT. Translated, it gives CASSSRTTGNTIYF.

The V call is TRBV7-9, the J call TRBJ1-1, with D tentatively TRBD1 (6 bases). The CDR3 covers 11 residues. Germline CDR1 and CDR2: SEHNR and FQNEAQ (reference sequence). With 4 bases removed from V and 10 bases from J, the gap between germline ends came to 10 bases. The CDR3 bases are TGTGCCAGCAGCTCGGGGGGGCGAGCTTTCTTT. It encodes CASSSGGRAFF.

This chain uses TRBV7-2 with TRBJ2-1, with a tentative D call TRBD1 (5 bases). Trimming removed 1 base from V and 6 bases from J, with 19 bases in between. This CDR3 has 17 amino acids. CDR1 is SGHTA, CDR2 FQGNSA, per germline. CDR3 protein: CASSLGVRAGVTNEQFF. Written as DNA, the CDR3 is TGTGCCAGCAGCTTAGGGGTCAGGGCAGGCGTAACCAATGAGCAGTTCTTC.

The gene calls are TRBV4-1 and TRBJ1-4, with 10 bases matching TRBD1. The CDR3 has 19 amino acids. V shed 5 bases, J shed 3 bases, and the junction held 15 bases outside the gene matches. CDR1 and CDR2 from the germline V gene are MGHRA and YSYEKL. This CDR3 reads CASSGDRGPPTPANEKLFF. The CDR3 DNA sequence: TGCGCCAGCAGCGGGGACAGGGGACCACCGACCCCGGCTAATGAAAAACTGTTTTTT.

The V call is TRBV7-2, the J call TRBJ2-7, with 11 bases fitting TRBD1. CDR3 length: 16 amino acids. Per the germline V gene, CDR1 is SGHTA and CDR2 is FQGNSA. Unmatched junction bases numbered 9, after V lost 6 bases and J lost 2 bases. This chain's CDR3 is CASRPPTGQGAYEQYF. The CDR3 DNA follows: TGTGCCAGCAGACCCCCGACGGGACAGGGGGCCTACGAGCAGTACTTC.

V usage is TRBV7-8 and J usage is TRBJ2-1, with a possible D match to TRBD2 (5 bases). The CDR3 contains 14 residues. Trimming pared 4 bases from V and 8 bases from J, leaving 15 bases between. Germline V gives CDR1 SGHVS, CDR2 FQNEAQ. In nucleotides, the CDR3 is TGTGCCAGCAGCTCCGAATGGCCGAGGGATGAGCAGTTCTTC. This sequence encodes CASSSEWPRDEQFF.